This T cell receptor beta chain was recovered during a study of blood T cell repertoires in COVID-19. In the study overall: Samples of COVID-19 (acute and convalescent) were obtained from the United States, Italy and Spain.

The repertoire was sequenced with immunoSEQ multiplex PCR; TCRdb's copy has only in-frame clones and lacks some. The sample holds roughly 160,000 clones, about four fifths seen once. Deletions cut 5 bases from V and 4 bases from J, with 8 bases between. This CDR3 comprises 13 residues. Germline V gene data show CDR1 as MNHEY and CDR2 as SVGAGI. The chain combines TRBV6-5 with TRBJ1-4, with D possibly TRBD1 on 6 matching bases. The sequencing sample was made of peripheral blood. This receptor was taken from a man aged 18 to 29 with active or convalescent COVID-19. The CDR3 reads CASSTGNNEKLFF. The CDR3 DNA reads as TGTGCCAGCAGTACAGGGAATAATGAAAAACTGTTTTTT.